These 24 T cell receptor beta chains came from one sample sequenced in a study of CD8 T cells in ankylosing spondylitis. Notes on the study in general: Characteristic of ankylosing spondylitis blood, it appeared, was a TCR beta motif comprising 7 to 9 highly homologous variants.

TCRdb recomputed calls from the 5' RACE reads with MiXCR, one row per CDR3 protein. The repertoire includes fewer than 500,000 distinct CDR3 sequences, 20% to 30% of them detected once, and 0.85% to 1% sits in the top ten. These receptors have no identified antigens. The sequenced sample was blood, either unsorted or a sorted T cell fraction (not recorded which). The receptors were gathered from a male donor with ankylosing spondylitis.

This clonotype was picked up a small number of times. One end of the junction does not line up with germline, which may come from a read error. The chain links TRBV14 to TRBJ2-1; D not resolved. CDR1 and CDR2 from the germline V gene are SGHDN and FVKESK. This CDR3 spans 13 amino acids. The CDR3 region is CASSPEQYTEQFF. The CDR3 DNA follows: TGTGCCAGCTCGCCGGAGCAGTACACTGAGCAGTTCTTC.

The chain uses TRBV7-2 and TRBJ2-3; 8 nucleotides align to TRBD1. With V trimmed by 5 bases and J by 6 bases, 7 bases remained unmatched. Per the germline V gene, CDR1 is SGHTA and CDR2 is FQGNSA. The CDR3 length is 14 residues. For the CDR3, the DNA is TGTGCCAGCAGCCCGGACAGGGTGGGGGATACGCAGTATTTT. Its translation: CASSPDRVGDTQYF.

The chain joins TRBV20-1 to TRBJ2-7; 16 nucleotides agree with TRBD2. From germline, CDR1 is DFQATT and CDR2 SNEGSKA (reference sequence). This CDR3 is built from 17 residues. The V segment lost 6 bases and the J segment 4 bases; nucleotides outside the gene matches: 12. The CDR3 sequence: CSAPPGLAGGMVYEQYF. The CDR3 DNA reads TGCAGTGCCCCCCCGGGACTAGCGGGAGGGATGGTATACGAGCAGTACTTC.

This clonotype occurred a few times. The V and J genes are TRBV3-1 and TRBJ2-7, with a tentative D call TRBD2 (6 bases). The CDR3 contains 13 residues. Deletions cut 3 bases from V and 3 bases from J, with 9 bases between. Germline V gene sequence: CDR1 LGHDT, CDR2 YNNKEL (reference sequence). The CDR3 DNA follows: TGTGCCAGCAGCCACGGCGGGAACTACGAGCAGTACGTC. It yields the protein CASSHGGNYEQYV.

The table lists this clonotype with a few counts. The chain recombines TRBV20-1 with TRBJ1-4, with TRBD1 matching 8 bases. Germline V gene sequence: CDR1 DFQATT, CDR2 SNEGSKA (reference sequence). J was trimmed by 4 bases and V by 3 bases; bases with no gene match: 22. This CDR3 region has 20 residues. CDR3 coding DNA: TGCAGTGCTAGGGTCACTCCCCTGGACAGGGAGGGGGCCAGTAATGAAAAACTGTTTTTT. This sequence encodes CSARVTPLDREGASNEKLFF.

The J gene is TRBJ1-1, the V gene TRBV18; D might be TRBD1 (6 bases). This CDR3 comprises 15 residues. Germline-derived CDR1 and CDR2 are KGHSH and LQKENI. V was pared by 2 bases and J by 2 bases, with 12 bases between. The DNA for the CDR3 is TGTGCCAGCTCACCAGGGGGCAGATCAAACACTGAAGCTTTCTTT. Translated: CASSPGGRSNTEAFF.

This clonotype came up a few times. The rearrangement joins TRBV5-1 to TRBJ2-2, with D maybe TRBD2 (6 bases). The V end lost 7 bases, the J end lost 3 bases, and 19 bases lay between the germline ends. Germline V gene sequence: CDR1 SGHRS, CDR2 YFSETQ. This CDR3 has 16 residues. CDR3 sequence: CASCRASAWDTGELFF. The CDR3 DNA reads as TGCGCCAGCTGCCGAGCTAGCGCATGGGACACCGGGGAGCTGTTTTTT.

The chain combines TRBV10-3 with TRBJ2-7; 7 bases are shared with TRBD2. Germline V gene data show CDR1 as ENHRY and CDR2 as SYGVKD. With V trimmed by 0 bases and J by 4 bases, 3 bases remained unmatched. The CDR3 covers 14 residues. CDR3 amino acids: CAISESTSIYEQYV. Here the CDR3 DNA reads TGTGCCATCAGTGAGTCGACTAGCATTTACGAGCAGTACGTC.

In this sample, this clonotype turned up a few times. V gene TRBV3-1 combines with J gene TRBJ2-3; the D is unclear. Trimming shortened V by 8 bases and J by 2 bases, and 14 bases separated the two germline ends. The CDR3 contains 14 residues. Germline CDR1 reads LGHDT; CDR2 reads YNNKEL (reference sequence). CDR3 in amino acids: CASRSRELTDTQYF. CDR3 nucleotide sequence: TGTGCCAGCCGTAGCCGAGAGCTCACAGATACGCAGTATTTT.

This clonotype has just a few counts. This chain joins TRBV5-1 and TRBJ2-1; 7 nucleotides align to TRBD2. V lost 7 bases and J lost 8; bases outside the gene matches: 15. The V gene's germline CDR1 is SGHRS and CDR2 YFSETQ. The CDR3 contains 15 residues. Written as DNA, the CDR3 is TGCGCCAGCTTTCCGGGACTATCGTCTTCGGATGAGCAGTTCTTC. It encodes CASFPGLSSSDEQFF.

CDR3: CASSLGVVSRYGYTF. The CDR3 nucleotides are TGTGCCAGCAGCTTAGGGGTTGTCTCCCGGTATGGCTACACCTTC. The rearrangement uses TRBV7-2 and TRBJ1-2; D call uncertain. This CDR3 is 15 amino acids long. Germline assignment: CDR1 SGHTA and CDR2 FQGNSA. The V end was cut by 1 base, the J end by 5 bases, with 14 bases between.

This clonotype has just a few counts. V and J are TRBV24-1 and TRBJ2-5; weak D call: TRBD2 (5 bases). Trimming left V 2 bases short and J 1 base short, with 10 bases between. Germline assignment: CDR1 KGHDR and CDR2 SFDVKD. The CDR3 consists of 15 residues. The CDR3 DNA sequence: TGTGCCACCAGTGATTCAGGAGGCCGCCAAGAGACCCAGTACTTC. This translates into CATSDSGGRQETQYF.

This sequence joins TRBV5-1 and TRBJ2-1, with TRBD2 matching over 7 bases. Germline assignment: CDR1 SGHRS and CDR2 YFSETQ. Trimming at V came to 4 bases and at J to 4 bases, leaving 17 bases not matched to a gene. This CDR3 contains 18 residues. CDR3 protein: CASSPERPSGALYNEQFF. The CDR3 bases are TGCGCCAGCAGCCCCGAACGCCCTAGCGGAGCCCTGTACAATGAGCAGTTCTTC. The full variable domain, completed using reference TRBV5-1 and TRBJ2-1, is KAGVTQTPRYLIKTRGQQVTLSCSPISGHRSVSWYQQTPGQGLQFLFEYFSETQRNKGNFPGRFSGRQFSNSRSEMNVSTLELGDSALYLCASSPERPSGALYNEQFFGPGTRLTVL.

The J gene is TRBJ1-5, the V gene TRBV7-8; D not resolved. Trimming left V 2 bases short and J 4 bases short, with 9 bases between. The germline V gene encodes CDR1 SGHVS and CDR2 FQNEAQ. The CDR3 is 14 amino acids. The CDR3 reads CASSLQARNQPQHF. In DNA, the CDR3 is TGTGCCAGCAGCTTACAGGCTAGAAATCAGCCCCAGCATTTT.

Notes on this clonotype: Being one base from a much bigger clone, this may be a read error. The chain employs TRBV7-8 and TRBJ2-2; D is uncertain. The CDR3 has 16 residues. Germline CDR1 reads SGHVS; CDR2 reads FQNEAQ. Trimming pared 0 bases from V and 4 bases from J, leaving 12 bases between. The CDR3 region is CASSLAWTRGTGELFF. In DNA form, the CDR3 reads TGTGCCAGCAGCTTAGCTTGGACCCGCGGCACCGGGGAGCTGTTTTTT.

The V call is TRBV7-2, the J call TRBJ1-3; 10 bases agree with TRBD1. V lost 3 bases, J lost 3 bases, and 5 bases stayed unmatched. Germline CDR1 reads SGHTA; CDR2 reads FQGNSA. CDR3 length: 16 residues. The CDR3 DNA follows: TGTGCCAGCAGCTTGGCGACAGGGGGCGGTGGAAACACCATATATTTT. This gives the protein CASSLATGGGGNTIYF.

The chain links TRBV6-6 to TRBJ2-7; D ambiguous. The CDR3 runs 13 residues. Trimming removed 3 bases at V and 3 bases at J, with 9 bases between. Germline CDR1 MNHNY, CDR2 SVGAGI (reference sequence). The CDR3 region is CASSYGEFYEQYV. The CDR3 nucleotides read TGTGCCAGCAGTTATGGGGAATTCTACGAGCAGTACGTC.

V gene TRBV20-1 combines with J gene TRBJ2-6, with 7 bases lining up with TRBD1. Germline V lookup: CDR1 DFQATT, CDR2 SNEGSKA (reference sequence). Trimming at V came to 5 bases and at J to 4 bases, leaving 11 bases not matched to a gene. CDR3 length: 16 amino acids. The CDR3 DNA is TGCAGTGCTTTACCGGGACAGTCTCCCGGGGCCAACGTCCTGACTTTC. This gives the protein CSALPGQSPGANVLTF.

This sequence joins TRBV4-1 and TRBJ2-1; the match to TRBD1 covers 8 bases. Germline CDR1 MGHRA, CDR2 YSYEKL. CDR3 length: 18 residues. V was pared by 7 bases and J by 0 bases, with 14 bases of the junction left unmatched. CDR3: CASTLYGQGSDSYNEQFF. CDR3 nucleotides: TGCGCCAGCACCCTATATGGACAGGGCAGCGACTCCTACAATGAGCAGTTCTTC.

This clonotype showed up just a few times. The chain recombines TRBV20-1 with TRBJ1-4, with 8 bases aligning to TRBD1. V lost 3 bases, J lost 5 bases, and 5 bases stayed unmatched. The CDR3 spans 14 residues. The germline V gene encodes CDR1 DFQATT and CDR2 SNEGSKA (reference sequence). As DNA, the CDR3 is TGCAGTGCTAGGGACAGGGCCCAGAATGAAAAACTGTTTTTT. It is translated as CSARDRAQNEKLFF.

The chain couples TRBV20-1 to TRBJ2-1; D not certain. CDR1 is DFQATT, CDR2 SNEGSKA, per germline (reference sequence). The ends were cut back, 6 bases at V and 4 bases at J, with 13 bases in the middle. The CDR3 loop spans 13 amino acids. CDR3 DNA: TGCAGTGCAAACAAGGACCAATACAATGAGCAGTTCTTC. Translation gives CSANKDQYNEQFF.

V is TRBV6-2 or TRBV6-3 and J is TRBJ2-2; maybe TRBD1 (6 bases). V gave up 10 bases and J gave up 3 bases, with 15 bases separating them. The germline V gene has CDR1 MNHEY and CDR2 SVGEGT. This CDR3 comprises 14 residues. The CDR3 region has the DNA TGTGCCACCAAGAAGGACAGATACACCGGGGAGCTGTTTTTT. It encodes CATKKDRYTGELFF.

The rearrangement uses TRBV5-1 and TRBJ2-3; 13 positions agree with TRBD2. Germline V lookup: CDR1 SGHRS, CDR2 YFSETQ. Losses at the gene ends were 4 bases for V and 7 bases for J; bases not matched to a gene: 9. The CDR3 extends over 16 amino acids. CDR3 region: CASSQGLAGELNTQYF. The CDR3 DNA sequence: TGCGCCAGCAGCCAAGGACTAGCGGGAGAGTTAAATACGCAGTATTTT.

This clonotype was counted only a few times. The chain recombines TRBV10-2 with TRBJ2-3; D ambiguous. Germline V gene lookup returns CDR1 WSHSY and CDR2 SAAADI. CDR3 length equals 16 residues. Trimming removed 1 base from V and 0 bases from J, with 11 bases in between. The CDR3: CASSELTRASTDTQYF. In DNA form, the CDR3 reads TGCGCCAGCAGTGAGTTGACTCGGGCCAGCACAGATACGCAGTATTTT.